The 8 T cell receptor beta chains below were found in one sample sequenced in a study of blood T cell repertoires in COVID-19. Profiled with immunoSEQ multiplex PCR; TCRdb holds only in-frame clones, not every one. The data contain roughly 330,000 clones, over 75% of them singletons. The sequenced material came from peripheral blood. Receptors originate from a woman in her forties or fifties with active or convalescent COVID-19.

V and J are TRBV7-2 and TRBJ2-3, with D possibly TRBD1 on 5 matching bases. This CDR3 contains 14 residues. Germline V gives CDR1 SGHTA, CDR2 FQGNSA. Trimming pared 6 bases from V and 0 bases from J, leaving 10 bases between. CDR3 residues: CASRGWGSTDTQYF. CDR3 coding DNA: TGTGCCAGCAGAGGTTGGGGCAGCACAGATACGCAGTATTTT.

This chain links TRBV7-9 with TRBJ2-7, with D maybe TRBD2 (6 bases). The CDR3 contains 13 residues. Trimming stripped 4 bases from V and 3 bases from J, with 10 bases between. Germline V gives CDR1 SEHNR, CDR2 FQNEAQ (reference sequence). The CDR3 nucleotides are TGTGCCAGCAGCTGGGCTAGCGACTACGAGCAGTACTTC. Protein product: CASSWASDYEQYF.

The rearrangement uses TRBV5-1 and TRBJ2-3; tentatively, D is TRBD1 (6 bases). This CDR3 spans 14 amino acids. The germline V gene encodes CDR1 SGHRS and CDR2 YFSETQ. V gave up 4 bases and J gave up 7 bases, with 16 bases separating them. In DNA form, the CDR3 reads TGCGCCAGCAGCCCCGCCGGGACAACTTATACGCAGTATTTT. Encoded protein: CASSPAGTTYTQYF.

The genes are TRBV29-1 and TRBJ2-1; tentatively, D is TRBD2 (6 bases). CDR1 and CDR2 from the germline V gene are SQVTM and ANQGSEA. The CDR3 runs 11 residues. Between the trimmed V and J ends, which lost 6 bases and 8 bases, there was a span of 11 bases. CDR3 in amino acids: CSVTSSDEQFF. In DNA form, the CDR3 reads TGCAGCGTGACTAGTTCCGATGAGCAGTTCTTC.

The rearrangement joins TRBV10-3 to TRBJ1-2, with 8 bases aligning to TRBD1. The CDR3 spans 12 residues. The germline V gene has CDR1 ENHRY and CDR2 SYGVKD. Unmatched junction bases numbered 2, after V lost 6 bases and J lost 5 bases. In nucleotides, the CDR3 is TGTGCCATCAGGGACAGGGATTATGGCTACACCTTC. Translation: CAIRDRDYGYTF.

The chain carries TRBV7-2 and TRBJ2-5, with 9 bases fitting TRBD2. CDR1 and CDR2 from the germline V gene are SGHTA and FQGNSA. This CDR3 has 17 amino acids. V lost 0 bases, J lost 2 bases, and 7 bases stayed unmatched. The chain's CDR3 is CASSLAGPLAGQETQYF. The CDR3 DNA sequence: TGTGCCAGCAGCTTAGCAGGGCCTCTAGCGGGACAAGAGACCCAGTACTTC.

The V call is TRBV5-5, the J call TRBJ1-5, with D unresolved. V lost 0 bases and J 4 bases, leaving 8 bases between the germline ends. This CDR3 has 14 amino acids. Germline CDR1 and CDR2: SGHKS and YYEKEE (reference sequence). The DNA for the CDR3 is TGTGCCAGCAGCTTGGACTTCCGAAATCAGCCCCAGCATTTT. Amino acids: CASSLDFRNQPQHF.

CDR3 nucleotide sequence: TGTGCCAGCAGCTTAGAGGGTCCAAGGACAGCCAACTACGAGCAGTACTTC. Residues: CASSLEGPRTANYEQYF. The V gene is TRBV7-2, the J gene TRBJ2-7; a weak D match, TRBD1 (6 bases). The germline V and J ends were trimmed by 1 base and 3 bases, with 19 bases remaining between them. The CDR3 is 17 amino acids. Germline CDR1 is SGHTA and CDR2 is FQGNSA.